This is a list of T cell receptor beta chains from one sample in a study of PD-L1 blockade in urothelial cancer. Using immunoSEQ multiplex PCR, the repertoire was profiled, and TCRdb retains in-frame clones only, with some absent. The sample lists about 50,000 clones; 84% were seen once. Sequencing used PBMCs, obtained around atezolizumab (anti-PD-L1) treatment. These receptors were taken from a man in his 70s with urothelial cancer. CDR3s include the opening cysteine and the closing phenylalanine or tryptophan. The order of the fields is D gene, J gene, clone size, V gene, CDR3 DNA, CDR3 protein. The D gene is left open where the match is weak. Clone size is shown for a subset of rows, as once, few, many or a class of expanded clone.

TRBD1,TRBJ1-4,-,TRBV5-1,TGCGCCAGCAGCAACGACAGGGATAATGAAAAACTGTTTTTT,CASSNDRDNEKLFF
-,TRBJ1-3,-,TRBV9,TGTGCCAGCAGCACCACGGGAAGTTCTGGAAACACCATATATTTT,CASSTTGSSGNTIYF
-,TRBJ2-2,few,TRBV7-2,TGTGCCAGCAGACCAGACAGTCAAAGGGGGACCGGGGAGCTGTTTTTT,CASRPDSQRGTGELFF
-,TRBJ1-1,once,TRBV18,TGTGCCAGCTCACCCTTCAGACAGGAAAACACTGAAGCTTTCTTT,CASSPFRQENTEAFF
-,TRBJ1-2,-,TRBV15,TGTGCCACCAGCGGCCGGACAGCAGACTATGGCTACACCTTC,CATSGRTADYGYTF
TRBD2,TRBJ2-1,-,TRBV5-1,TGCGCCAGCAGCCATCCACTAGCGGGGGGGCCAAATGAGCAGTTCTTC,CASSHPLAGGPNEQFF
-,TRBJ1-2,-,TRBV7-9,TGTGCCAGCAGCTTATCGGGAGACTATGGCTACACCTTC,CASSLSGDYGYTF
TRBD1,TRBJ2-1,-,TRBV5-1,TGCGCCAGCAGCTTACAGGGGTTGGTAAATGAGCAGTTCTTC,CASSLQGLVNEQFF
TRBD2,TRBJ2-1,-,TRBV18,TGTGCCAGCTCTCACGGACTAGCGGGAGCCTACAATGAGCAGTTCTTC,CASSHGLAGAYNEQFF
-,TRBJ1-5,-,TRBV6-1,TGTGCCAGCAGTACGGAGTTCGATCAGCCCCAGCATTTT,CASSTEFDQPQHF
TRBD1,TRBJ1-3,-,TRBV7-9,TGTGCCAGCAGGGAGGGGGCCTCTGGAAACACCATATATTTT,CASREGASGNTIYF
TRBD1,TRBJ2-5,-,TRBV5-1,TGCGCCAGCAGCTATGGAACAGGGGGCTACCAAGAGACCCAGTACTTC,CASSYGTGGYQETQYF
TRBD1,TRBJ2-7,-,TRBV9,TGTGCCAGCAGCCCTTCGGGACAGGGGTGGGGCGAGCAGTACTTC,CASSPSGQGWGEQYF
-,TRBJ2-6,-,TRBV6-5,TGTGCCAGCACGAAACAGGCCGCGGGGGCCAACGTCCTGACTTTC,CASTKQAAGANVLTF
-,TRBJ2-5,-,TRBV5-1,TGCGCCAGCAGCTTGGAACCACCTGGCGGGGGCCTCCAAGAGACCCAGTACTTC,CASSLEPPGGGLQETQYF
TRBD2,TRBJ2-1,-,TRBV4-3,TGCGCCAGCAGCCAAGATCGGCAACTAGCGGGGGTTAATGAGCAGTTCTTC,CASSQDRQLAGVNEQFF
-,TRBJ1-1,-,TRBV28,TGTGCCAGCAGTTTGGCGGGCAGGGGTCAGGGTGAAGCTTTCTTT,CASSLAGRGQGEAFF
-,TRBJ2-1,-,TRBV14,TGTGCCAGCAGCCAAGAGAGTAACAGGCTGAATGAGCAGTTCTTC,CASSQESNRLNEQFF
-,TRBJ1-5,-,TRBV18,TGTGCCAGCTCACCATTCAGGGTCGGTATGGAAGCTCAGCCCCAGCATTTT,CASSPFRVGMEAQPQHF
-,TRBJ1-6,-,TRBV7-2,TGTGCCAGCAGCTTAAACTCTCCGGGGAATTCACCCCTCCACTTT,CASSLNSPGNSPLHF
TRBD1,TRBJ1-1,few,TRBV7-6,TGTGCCAGCAGCTTAACCGGGACAGAAAACACTGAAGCTTTCTTT,CASSLTGTENTEAFF
TRBD1,TRBJ1-4,-,TRBV7-2,TGTGCCAGCAGGCGACAGGGTTTTGAAAAACTGTTTTTT,CASRRQGFEKLFF
-,TRBJ2-7,-,TRBV28,TGTGCCAGCAGGACCATGGACAGTCCACTCTCCTACGAGCAGTACTTC,CASRTMDSPLSYEQYF
TRBD1,TRBJ1-1,few,TRBV11-3,TGTGCCAGCAGCTTAGAAGGACAGGGAGAAGCTTTCTTT,CASSLEGQGEAFF
-,TRBJ1-3,-,TRBV28,TGTGCCAGCAGCTACCCGACAGGTTCCTCTGGAAACACCATATATTTT,CASSYPTGSSGNTIYF
-,TRBJ2-2,few,TRBV30,TGTGCCTGGAGATTTCCCCGGGACACCGGGGAGCTGTTTTTT,CAWRFPRDTGELFF
-,TRBJ1-2,-,TRBV6-1,TGTGCCAGCAGTGAAATCAGTCCTAACTATGGCTACACCTTC,CASSEISPNYGYTF
-,TRBJ2-2,-,TRBV30,TGTGCCTGGAGCCCAACTACCGGGTTCCGCACCGGGGAGCTGTTTTTT,CAWSPTTGFRTGELFF
-,TRBJ1-4,-,TRBV5-5,TGTGCCAGCAGCTATCAGGGGTCTAATGAAAAACTGTTTTTT,CASSYQGSNEKLFF
-,TRBJ1-6,-,TRBV7-8,TGTGCCAGCAGCGCTCGGGGGAGCTCCTATAATTCACCCCTCCACTTT,CASSARGSSYNSPLHF
TRBD1,TRBJ1-2,-,TRBV6-5,TGTGCCAGCAGTACAACAGGGGGTTCTAACTATGGCTACACCTTC,CASSTTGGSNYGYTF
-,TRBJ1-1,-,TRBV19,TGTGCCAGTAGTACCAAGGGGGGACTAGGGGAAGCTTTCTTT,CASSTKGGLGEAFF
TRBD2,TRBJ2-1,-,TRBV18,TGTGCCAGCTCCCCTGGACTAGCGGGAGCCTACAATGAGCAGTTCTTC,CASSPGLAGAYNEQFF
TRBD1,TRBJ1-2,-,TRBV2,TGTGCCAGCAGTGTCGGGACAGGGGAGCTTGGCTACACCTTC,CASSVGTGELGYTF
-,TRBJ2-5,-,TRBV4-1,TGCGCCAGCAGCCAAGATGCGCGTACGGAGACCCAGTACTTC,CASSQDARTETQYF
-,TRBJ1-1,-,TRBV6-5,TGTGCCAGCAGTCGAGGGGGGGGGAGAACTGAAGCTTTCTTT,CASSRGGGRTEAFF
TRBD1,TRBJ2-7,once,TRBV18,TGTGCCAGCTCACCACAGGACAGGTCCCCCGAGCAGTACTTC,CASSPQDRSPEQYF
-,TRBJ1-2,-,TRBV5-1,TGCGCCAGCAGCCCAGCGGGGGGTGTTCTGGGGGGCTACACCTTC,CASSPAGGVLGGYTF
-,TRBJ2-1,-,TRBV5-4,TGTGCCAGCAGCTGGACTACCCGCGGGATTGGGGATGAGCAGTTCTTC,CASSWTTRGIGDEQFF
TRBD1,TRBJ1-1,few,TRBV19,TGTGCCAGTAGTAAAGGACAGGGGAAGACTGAAGCTTTCTTT,CASSKGQGKTEAFF
-,TRBJ1-2,-,TRBV29-1,TGCAGCGTTTTGAAAGACAGAGCGACGGGCTACACCTTC,CSVLKDRATGYTF
TRBD1,TRBJ2-2,-,TRBV28,TGTGCCAGCAGAACCGGACAGGGGGATCTCACCGGGGAGCTGTTTTTT,CASRTGQGDLTGELFF
-,TRBJ2-3,once,TRBV7-2,TGTGCCAGCAGCTTCGTAATAGATACGCAGTATTTT,CASSFVIDTQYF